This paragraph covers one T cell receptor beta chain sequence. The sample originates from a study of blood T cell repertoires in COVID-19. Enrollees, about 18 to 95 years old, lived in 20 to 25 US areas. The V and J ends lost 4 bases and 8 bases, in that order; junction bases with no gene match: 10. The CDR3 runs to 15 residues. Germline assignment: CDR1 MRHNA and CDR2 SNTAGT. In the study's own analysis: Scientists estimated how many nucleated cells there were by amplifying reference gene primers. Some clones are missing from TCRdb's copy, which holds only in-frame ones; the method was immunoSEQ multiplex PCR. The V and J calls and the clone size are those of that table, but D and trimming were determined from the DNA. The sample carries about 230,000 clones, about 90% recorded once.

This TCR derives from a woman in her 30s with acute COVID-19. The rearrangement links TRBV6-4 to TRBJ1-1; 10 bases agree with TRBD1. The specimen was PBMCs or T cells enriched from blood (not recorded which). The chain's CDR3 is CASSADRGQAAEAFF. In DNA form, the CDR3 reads TGTGCCAGCAGTGCCGACAGGGGGCAGGCGGCCGAAGCTTTCTTT.